This T cell receptor beta chain is drawn from a study of blood T cell repertoires in COVID-19. Whole-study context: Some COVID-19 samples were acute and others convalescent; all came from the United States, Italy and Spain. Nucleic acid was either cDNA or gDNA, and it came from T cells, B-cell-depleted T cells, or PBMCs.

Germline CDR1 and CDR2: KGHDR and SFDVKD. The CDR3 loop spans 18 amino acids. Unmatched junction bases numbered 13, after V lost 4 bases and J lost 2 bases. Per the original methods: Reference gene primer amplification gave nucleated cell count estimates. Repertoires were generated with immunoSEQ multiplex PCR, while TCRdb's copy carries only in-frame clones and drops some. Clone size and the V and J calls come from that table; the DNA yielded D and trimming. There are roughly 97,000 clones in the sample; about 89% occur only once, and 4.5% to 6% lies in the top ten. The gene calls are TRBV24-1 and TRBJ2-1; 7 bases align to TRBD1. Sample: peripheral blood. The clonotype comes from a human donor in a cohort sampled during active COVID-19. CDR3 region: CATSDPPGQARPYNEQFF. DNA for the CDR3: TGTGCCACCAGTGACCCCCCCGGACAGGCTCGTCCCTACAATGAGCAGTTCTTC.